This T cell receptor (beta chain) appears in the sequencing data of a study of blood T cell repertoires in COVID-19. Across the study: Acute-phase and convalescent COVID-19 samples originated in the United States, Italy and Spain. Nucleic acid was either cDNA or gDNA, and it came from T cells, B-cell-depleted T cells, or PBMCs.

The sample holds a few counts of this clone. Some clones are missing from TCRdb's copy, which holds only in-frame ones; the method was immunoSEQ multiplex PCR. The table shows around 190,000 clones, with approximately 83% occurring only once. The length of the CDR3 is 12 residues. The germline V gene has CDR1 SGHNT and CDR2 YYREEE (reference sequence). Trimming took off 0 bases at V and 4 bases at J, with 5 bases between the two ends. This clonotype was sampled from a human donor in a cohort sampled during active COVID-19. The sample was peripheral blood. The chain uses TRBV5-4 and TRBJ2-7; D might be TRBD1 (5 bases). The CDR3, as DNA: TGTGCCAGCAGCTTGGAGGGGTACGAGCAGTACTTC. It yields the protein CASSLEGYEQYF.